The 13 T cell receptor beta chains given below trace back to one sample, sequenced in a study of cytomegalovirus exposure and HLA in healthy donors. This PCR relied on a set of 60 Vbeta primers and 13 Jbeta primers. Profiled with immunoSEQ multiplex PCR; TCRdb holds only in-frame clones, not every one. The data show 100,000 to 150,000 clones, roughly 81% seen once. Sample: PBMCs. The receptors shown here come from a woman aged 30 to 39 in good health and CMV-seronegative.

For the CDR3, the DNA is TGTGCCAGCAGTAGGCGGGGGGTCAATCAGCCCCAGCATTTT. Amino acids: CASSRRGVNQPQHF. V usage is TRBV27 and J usage is TRBJ1-5; TRBD1 might be the D (5 bases). Per the germline V gene, CDR1 is MNHEY and CDR2 is SMNVEV (reference sequence). Trimming left V 5 bases short and J 3 bases short, with 11 bases between. This CDR3 spans 14 amino acids.

This clone appeared a few times. J is TRBJ1-2 and V is TRBV6-6, with 10 bases aligning to TRBD1. CDR1 is MNHNY, CDR2 SVGAGI, per germline (reference sequence). Trimming took 5 bases from V and 8 from J; bases not matched to a gene: 11. This CDR3 comprises 15 residues. The chain's CDR3 is CASSNTGTGEGGYTF. CDR3 nucleotide sequence: TGTGCCAGCAGTAACACCGGGACAGGGGAGGGCGGCTACACCTTC.

This clone was recorded once. This chain joins TRBV7-9 and TRBJ2-1, with TRBD1 as a possible D gene (7 bases). Germline CDR1 SEHNR, CDR2 FQNEAQ (reference sequence). The V and J ends lost 5 bases and 4 bases respectively, with 12 bases between them. This CDR3 has 14 residues. As DNA, the CDR3 is TGTGCCAGCAGCCGGGCGGGACAGTACAATGAGCAGTTCTTC. Translating gives CASSRAGQYNEQFF.

This chain connects TRBV7-9 to TRBJ1-2, with D unresolved. CDR1 is SEHNR and CDR2 is FQNEAQ in the germline V gene (reference sequence). CDR3 length: 13 residues. V lost 0 bases, J lost 6 bases, and 8 bases lay in between. The CDR3 reads CASSLARRDGYTF. The CDR3, as DNA: TGTGCCAGCAGCTTAGCTCGTCGGGATGGCTACACCTTC.

This rearrangement joins TRBV5-1 to TRBJ2-3, with 9 nucleotides matching TRBD2. Germline V gene data show CDR1 as SGHRS and CDR2 as YFSETQ. This CDR3 has 16 amino acids. The V segment lost 8 bases and the J segment 3 bases; nucleotides outside the gene matches: 13. The CDR3 nucleotides read TGCGCCAGTTACCACCGGGCTAGCGGGACAACAGATACGCAGTATTTT. It yields the protein CASYHRASGTTDTQYF.

A single count supports this clone. The V and J genes are TRBV6-1 and TRBJ1-2, with TRBD1 matching 7 bases. Germline V lookup: CDR1 MNHNS, CDR2 SASEGT. This CDR3 has 14 amino acids. J was trimmed by 8 bases and V by 0 bases; bases with no gene match: 6. The CDR3 region has the DNA TGTGCCAGCAGTGAAGCAGGGGGCGCATCGGGCTACACCTTC. It is translated as CASSEAGGASGYTF.

The rearrangement links TRBV6-5 to TRBJ2-2, with 8 bases lining up with TRBD1. This CDR3 is 15 amino acids long. Per the germline V gene, CDR1 is MNHEY and CDR2 is SVGAGI. The junction had 7 bases not matched to a gene; V was cut back by 6 bases and J by 4 bases. The CDR3 sequence is CASRTGVLGTGELFF. CDR3 bases: TGTGCCAGCAGGACAGGGGTGTTGGGCACCGGGGAGCTGTTTTTT.

The gene calls are TRBV5-1 and TRBJ2-2; D perhaps matches TRBD1 (6 bases). This CDR3 spans 13 amino acids. Trimming removed 1 base from V and 5 bases from J, with 6 bases in between. CDR1 and CDR2 (germline): SGHRS, YFSETQ. In nucleotides, the CDR3 is TGCGCCAGCAGCTTGCAGGGGACCGGGGAGCTGTTTTTT. Translated, it gives CASSLQGTGELFF.

With regard to this clone: Other DNA sequences in this specimen translate into the identical CDR3. The chain combines TRBV10-1 with TRBJ1-5; no firm D call. CDR1 is WNHNN, CDR2 SYGVQD, per germline (reference sequence). V was pared by 3 bases and J by 11 bases, with 17 bases between. The CDR3 is made up of 14 amino acids. CDR3 sequence reads: CASSEAYHREAQHF. In nucleotides, the CDR3 is TGCGCCAGCAGTGAAGCCTACCATCGAGAAGCCCAGCATTTT.

CDR3 DNA sequence: TGTGCCAGCAGCTCGACAGGGGCGGGGAATGAGCAGTTCTTC. It yields the protein CASSSTGAGNEQFF. V is TRBV5-4 and J is TRBJ2-1; 8 bases map to TRBD1. The CDR3 runs 14 residues. V trimming: 3 bases; J trimming: 7 bases; junction bases outside the gene matches: 6. CDR1 and CDR2 (germline): SGHNT, YYREEE (reference sequence). The full variable domain, rest sourced from reference TRBV5-4 and TRBJ2-1, is ETGVTQSPTHLIKTRGQQVTLRCSSQSGHNTVSWYQQALGQGPQFIFQYYREEENGRGNFPPRFSGLQFPNYSSELNVNALELDDSALYLCASSSTGAGNEQFFGPGTRLTVL.

The chain carries TRBV4-1 and TRBJ2-7; tentative D call: TRBD2 (5 bases). The CDR3 totals 17 residues. Trimming pared 4 bases from V and 3 bases from J, leaving 22 bases between. From germline, CDR1 is MGHRA and CDR2 YSYEKL. In DNA, the CDR3 is TGCGCCAGCAGCCTCCTACCCCCGGGATCAGAGATCTACGAGCAGTACTTC. Protein sequence: CASSLLPPGSEIYEQYF.

This rearrangement joins TRBV6-5 to TRBJ2-1; 11 positions match TRBD2. Per the germline V gene, CDR1 is MNHEY and CDR2 is SVGAGI. Losses at the gene ends were 4 bases for V and 0 bases for J; bases not matched to a gene: 2. There are 16 residues in the CDR3. The CDR3 is CASSSTSGGSYNEQFF. The CDR3 DNA follows: TGTGCCAGCAGTTCTACTAGCGGGGGCTCCTACAATGAGCAGTTCTTC.

A remark on this clone: The same CDR3 can be traced to other DNA sequences in this sample. V usage is TRBV2 and J usage is TRBJ2-7; a possible D gene is TRBD2 (6 bases). This CDR3 has 15 amino acids. The V end lost 4 bases, the J end lost 2 bases, and 15 bases lay between the germline ends. Germline V gene lookup returns CDR1 SNHLY and CDR2 FYNNEI. Here the CDR3 reads CASSGFRDSTYEQYF. CDR3 DNA sequence: TGTGCCAGCAGTGGATTCCGGGACTCAACCTACGAGCAGTACTTC.